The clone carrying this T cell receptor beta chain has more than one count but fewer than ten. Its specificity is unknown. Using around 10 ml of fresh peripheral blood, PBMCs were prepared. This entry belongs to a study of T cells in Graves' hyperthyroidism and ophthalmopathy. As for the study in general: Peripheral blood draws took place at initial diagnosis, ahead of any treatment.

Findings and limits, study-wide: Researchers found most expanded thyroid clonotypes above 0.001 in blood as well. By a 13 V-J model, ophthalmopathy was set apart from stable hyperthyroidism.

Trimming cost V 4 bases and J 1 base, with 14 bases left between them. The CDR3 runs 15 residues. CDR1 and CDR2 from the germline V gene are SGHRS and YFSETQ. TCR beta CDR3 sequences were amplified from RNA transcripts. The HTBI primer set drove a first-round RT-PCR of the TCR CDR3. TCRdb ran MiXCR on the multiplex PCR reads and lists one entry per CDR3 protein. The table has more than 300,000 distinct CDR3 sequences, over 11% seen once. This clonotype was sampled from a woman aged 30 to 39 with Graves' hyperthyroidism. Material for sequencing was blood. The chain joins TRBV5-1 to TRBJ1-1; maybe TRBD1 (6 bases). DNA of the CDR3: TGCGCCAGCAGCCCCCACACAGGGAGGAACACTGAAGCTTTCTTT. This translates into CASSPHTGRNTEAFF.